Here is one T cell receptor (beta chain) with its context. Its target is not known. These data come from a study of cytomegalovirus exposure and HLA in healthy donors. V lost 5 bases, J lost 1 base, and 8 bases stayed unmatched. Per germline, CDR1 SGDLS and CDR2 YYNGEE. The CDR3 length is 16 residues. General observations from the study: Of the V segments, some could not be distinguished, including TRBV6-2 and TRBV6-3, and were excluded. Presence/absence analyses treated sequencing depth as roughly uniform across donors. The study flagged some 170 TCR beta chains as cytomegalovirus-associated.

Use of 60 Vbeta and 13 Jbeta primers characterized the PCR. Here immunoSEQ multiplex PCR was the method, and the copy in TCRdb shows in-frame clones only, minus some. Among 150,000 to 200,000 clones, around 78% were seen once, and the ten largest hold 3% to 3.5%. This receptor was obtained from a woman aged 40-49 years in good health and CMV-seronegative. The chain recombines TRBV9 with TRBJ2-2, with 7 bases identical to TRBD1. The sample taken for sequencing was PBMCs. The CDR3 sequence is CASRAPGQRNTGELFF. CDR3 nucleotide sequence: TGTGCCAGCAGGGCACCGGGACAGCGGAACACCGGGGAGCTGTTTTTT.